A selection of T cell receptor beta chains follows, all from one sample in a study of metastatic and nonmetastatic thyroid tumors. MiXCR re-clonotyped the PCR reads for TCRdb. The sample has about 41,000 clones; 20% to 25% are singletons. Sequencing was performed on tumor tissue. Receptors were obtained from a female donor with papillary thyroid cancer or a benign thyroid nodule (not recorded which). Some clones in this sample may be carry-over from other donors' samples. CDR3s include the opening cysteine and the closing phenylalanine or tryptophan. The D gene is left open where the match is weak. Clone size is given for some rows only: seen once, a few or many times, or a class if the clone is expanded.

v_call	j_call	d_call	clone_size	cdr3_aa	cdr3_nt
TRBV10-3	TRBJ2-7	TRBD2	few	CASRAGTSGYEQYF	TGTGCCAGCCGGGCCGGGACTAGCGGCTACGAGCAGTACTTC
TRBV20-1	TRBJ1-3	-	-	CSAAPAAENTIYF	TGCAGTGCCGCACCTGCAGCGGAAAACACCATATATTTT
TRBV5-4	TRBJ1-1	-	many	CASSPLGGMNTEAFF	TGTGCCAGCAGTCCCCTCGGGGGGATGAACACTGAAGCTTTCTTT
TRBV20-1	TRBJ2-1	TRBD2	-	CSARDFRLAGVSNEQFF	TGCAGTGCTAGAGATTTTAGACTAGCGGGAGTAAGCAATGAGCAGTTCTTC
TRBV11-2	TRBJ1-1	-	-	CASSPLTPGRNTEAFF	TGTGCCAGCAGCCCTTTGACTCCCGGAAGAAACACTGAAGCTTTCTTT
TRBV7-8	TRBJ2-1	TRBD1	many	CASSFGTGKVNEQFF	TGTGCCAGCAGCTTCGGGACAGGGAAAGTGAATGAGCAGTTCTTC
TRBV27	TRBJ2-1	-	once	CASSLSVVGAGGPWNEQFF	TGTGCCAGCAGTTTATCGGTCGTGGGGGCTGGGGGCCCGTGGAATGAGCAGTTCTTC
TRBV13	TRBJ1-1	-	many	CASSITGRGEAEAFF	TGTGCCAGCAGCATCACCGGCCGGGGGGAGGCTGAAGCTTTCTTT
TRBV28	TRBJ2-2	-	many	CASSLWGGGTEHTGELFF	TGTGCCAGCAGTTTGTGGGGCGGAGGGACAGAACACACCGGGGAGCTGTTTTTT
TRBV3-1	TRBJ2-1	-	-	CASSQVYDGSEQFF	TGTGCCAGCAGCCAAGTTTACGACGGGAGTGAGCAGTTCTTC
TRBV20-1	TRBJ2-7	-	-	CSARDYERRGEQYF	TGCAGTGCTAGAGATTACGAACGGCGGGGCGAGCAGTACTTC
TRBV6-2/TRBV6-3	TRBJ1-6	-	-	CASSLRGNRDSPLHF	TGTGCCAGCAGTTTGAGGGGTAATAGGGATTCACCCCTCCACTTT
TRBV28	TRBJ1-1	-	-	CASSLTFPEAFF	TGTGCCAGCAGTTTAACTTTCCCTGAAGCTTTCTTT
TRBV6-4	TRBJ2-1	-	few	CASSNRQSSRTEQFF	TGTGCCAGCAGCAACCGACAGAGTAGCCGGACTGAGCAGTTCTTC
TRBV11-2	TRBJ2-3	-	few	CASSCVQGTDTQYF	TGTGCCAGCAGCTGTGTACAGGGCACAGATACGCAGTATTTT
TRBV27	TRBJ2-3	-	-	CASSLHRTDTQYF	TGTGCCAGCAGTTTACACCGCACAGATACGCAGTATTTT
TRBV4-1	TRBJ2-1	-	many	CASSPQGFNEQFF	TGCGCCAGCTCCCCCCAGGGGTTCAATGAGCAGTTCTTC
TRBV3-1	TRBJ2-3	-	many	CASSHTDTQYF	TGTGCCAGCAGCCACACTGATACGCAGTATTTT
TRBV11-2	TRBJ2-7	-	few	CASSIPGFGSYEQYF	TGTGCCAGCAGCATCCCAGGGTTTGGCTCCTACGAGCAGTACTTC
TRBV5-1	TRBJ2-7	TRBD1	-	CASSYRTGDTLRSYEQYF	TGCGCCAGCAGTTATCGTACAGGGGATACCTTACGCTCCTACGAGCAGTACTTC
TRBV12-3/TRBV12-4	TRBJ2-3	TRBD2	few	CASSTWGRGTDTQYF	TGTGCCAGCAGTACGTGGGGGAGGGGCACAGATACGCAGTATTTT
TRBV7-2	TRBJ1-3	-	-	CASSLSGLSPDTIYF	TGTGCCAGCAGCTTAAGTGGACTTTCACCGGACACCATATATTTT
TRBV20-1	TRBJ2-7	-	few	CSAPSPGSAYEQYF	TGCAGTGCCCCGTCCCCCGGGAGCGCCTACGAGCAGTACTTC
TRBV12-3/TRBV12-4	TRBJ2-7	TRBD1	-	CASSLAQDRVRF	TGTGCCAGCAGTTTAGCCCAGGACAGGGTTCGATTC
TRBV11-1	TRBJ2-1	-	-	CASSSGLRSYNEQFF	TGTGCCAGCAGTTCCGGACTGCGCTCCTACAATGAGCAGTTCTTC
TRBV5-1	TRBJ2-2	TRBD2	few	CASSFYTGGRTGELFF	TGCGCCAGCAGCTTCTATACGGGAGGGCGCACCGGGGAGCTGTTTTTT
TRBV18	TRBJ1-1	-	many	CASSKGTTEAFF	TGTGCCAGCTCAAAAGGGACAACTGAAGCTTTCTTT
TRBV11-3	TRBJ2-7	TRBD1	-	CASSLDYGQASYEQYF	TGTGCCAGCAGCTTAGATTATGGACAGGCTTCCTACGAGCAGTACTTC
TRBV30	TRBJ2-4	-	many	CAWSRIRGPEAKNIQYF	TGTGCCTGGAGTCGAATTCGGGGACCCGAAGCCAAAAACATTCAGTACTTC
TRBV20-1	TRBJ2-1	TRBD2	-	CSAPLAGGPGEQFF	TGCAGTGCTCCCCTAGCGGGAGGGCCCGGTGAGCAGTTCTTC
TRBV11-1	TRBJ1-2	-	many	CASSPGTSRQKFYGYTF	TGTGCCAGCAGCCCTGGAACCTCCCGCCAAAAGTTCTATGGCTACACCTTC
TRBV11-3	TRBJ1-4	TRBD1	-	CASSPVPGTVKLFF	TGTGCCAGCAGCCCTGTTCCCGGGACAGTAAAACTGTTTTTT
TRBV7-2	TRBJ2-1	TRBD1	many	CASSLLGQGQGGNEQFF	TGTGCCAGCAGCTTACTCGGTCAGGGACAGGGTGGTAATGAGCAGTTCTTC
TRBV16	TRBJ2-5	-	many	CASSQLTETQYF	TGTGCCAGCAGCCAATTGACCGAGACCCAGTACTTC
TRBV27	TRBJ2-7	TRBD2	medium-sized	CASSEAYSGLYEQYF	TGTGCCAGCAGTGAGGCCTATAGCGGGCTCTACGAGCAGTACTTC
TRBV6-5	TRBJ1-1	-	-	CASSYDNLGTEAFF	TGTGCCAGCAGTTACGACAACCTGGGGACTGAAGCTTTCTTT
TRBV24-1	TRBJ2-5	-	many	CATSDLGGGGETQYF	TGTGCCACCAGTGATTTGGGTGGGGGCGGCGAGACCCAGTACTTC
TRBV20-1	TRBJ2-7	-	many	CSARSATRGYEQYF	TGCAGTGCTAGATCCGCCACTAGGGGCTACGAGCAGTACTTC
TRBV7-6	TRBJ2-7	-	-	CASSLSRVYEQYF	TGTGCCAGCAGCTTGTCCCGCGTCTACGAGCAGTACTTC
TRBV6-1	TRBJ2-7	TRBD1	-	CASSDPQGTGSYEQYF	TGTGCCAGCAGTGACCCGCAGGGGACAGGGTCCTACGAGCAGTACTTC
TRBV15	TRBJ1-2	TRBD1	medium-sized	CATSRSRDREAYGYTF	TGTGCCACCAGCAGATCCCGGGACAGGGAGGCCTATGGCTACACCTTC
TRBV12-3/TRBV12-4	TRBJ2-1	-	few	CASSSLGRRYNEQFF	TGTGCCAGCAGTTCTCTCGGGCGTAGATACAATGAGCAGTTCTTC
TRBV19	TRBJ1-5	-	few	CASSGGGEAHHPQHF	TGTGCCAGTAGTGGCGGGGGGGAGGCCCATCATCCCCAGCATTTT